The 5 T cell receptor beta chains presented below share a single source sample, sequenced in a study of blood T cell repertoires in COVID-19. TCRdb's table, derived via immunoSEQ multiplex PCR, lists solely in-frame clones and lacks some. There are approximately 500,000 clones in the sample; 70% to 90% occur only once, and roughly 7.4% lies in the top ten. The sequenced material came from peripheral blood. The receptors were sampled from a woman aged 50 to 60 with COVID-19, enrolled during active disease.

This chain links TRBV7-8 with TRBJ1-2; 7 bases map to TRBD1. This CDR3 has 16 amino acids. With 5 bases clipped from V and 5 bases from J, the junction kept 14 bases outside the gene matches. Germline CDR1 SGHVS, CDR2 FQNEAQ. CDR3 in DNA: TGTGCCAGCAGCCCTGGTACAGGGGCGAATTGGTATGGCTACACCTTC. Amino acids: CASSPGTGANWYGYTF.

This rearrangement joins TRBV7-9 to TRBJ2-2; tentative D call: TRBD1 (6 bases). Trimming cost V 5 bases and J 6 bases, with 10 bases left between them. CDR3 size: 13 residues. The germline V gene encodes CDR1 SEHNR and CDR2 FQNEAQ (reference sequence). Here the CDR3 DNA reads TGTGCCAGCAGCCCTCAGGGGCCCGGGGAGCTGTTTTTT. Translating gives CASSPQGPGELFF.

The chain uses TRBV4-1 and TRBJ1-4, with 8 bases matching TRBD1. Losses at the gene ends were 1 base for V and 7 bases for J; bases not matched to a gene: 8. The CDR3 contains 16 residues. CDR1 and CDR2 (germline): MGHRA, YSYEKL. CDR3 residues: CASSQAEGQGGEKLFF. CDR3 nucleotides: TGCGCCAGCAGCCAAGCCGAAGGACAGGGTGGTGAAAAACTGTTTTTT.

J is TRBJ2-6 and V is TRBV2, with 7 positions matching TRBD1. Germline-derived CDR1 and CDR2 are SNHLY and FYNNEI. Losses at the gene ends were 7 bases for V and 1 base for J; bases not matched to a gene: 10. The CDR3 is 17 amino acids. This CDR3 reads CASTFGQDWSGANVLTF. CDR3 in DNA: TGTGCCAGCACCTTCGGACAGGATTGGTCTGGGGCCAACGTCCTGACTTTC.

CDR3 coding DNA: TGTGCCAGCAGTGTTGGGCTAGCGGGAAGCACAGATACGCAGTATTTT. The encoded protein is CASSVGLAGSTDTQYF. This chain links TRBV6-4 with TRBJ2-3, with TRBD2 matching 9 bases. Germline V gives CDR1 MRHNA, CDR2 SNTAGT. V gave up 4 bases and J gave up 0 bases; unmatched junction bases: 5. This CDR3 is built from 16 residues.